The rows below give T cell receptor beta chains drawn from one sample of a study of CD8+CD57+ T cells in acquired aplastic anemia. TCRdb redid the calling of the reads with MiXCR, one entry per CDR3 protein. The table includes 150,000 to 200,000 distinct CDR3 sequences, 40% to 55% detected once. Sequencing was carried out using sorted CD4+, CD8+, or CD8+CD57+ T cells (not recorded which) from PBMCs. These receptors originate from a human donor in good health. Both conserved end residues are part of each CDR3. The D gene is left open where the match is weak. The size of a clone is reported for some rows only, either as once, few or many, or as a class for expanded clones.

size	D	J	V	DNA	CDR3
-	TRBD2	TRBJ2-7	TRBV4-1	TGCGCCAGCAGCCAAGGGGAGGGAGGCGAGCAGTACTTC	CASSQGEGGEQYF
many	-	TRBJ1-5	TRBV20-1	TGCAGTGCTAGAAACGCGGAGGGCAATCAGCCCCAGCATTTT	CSARNAEGNQPQHF
many	-	TRBJ2-7	TRBV10-3	TGTGCCATCAGCGTCCGGGACCGAACCTACGAGCAGTACTTC	CAISVRDRTYEQYF
few	-	TRBJ1-4	TRBV24-1	TGTACCACCAGTGACGGTTGGGGGCGCGGTGAAAAACTGTTTTTT	CTTSDGWGRGEKLFF
many	TRBD1	TRBJ2-7	TRBV7-9	TGTGCCAGCAGCCTTGCCGGGACAGGGGACACTACCTACGAGCAGTACTTC	CASSLAGTGDTTYEQYF
-	TRBD1	TRBJ2-5	TRBV19	TGTGCCAGTAGTGGGACAGGGGGCGGGAAGACCCAGTACTTC	CASSGTGGGKTQYF
-	-	TRBJ1-1	TRBV24-1	TGTGCCACCAGTGGTGGAGGGGGATTGAACACTGAAGCTTCCTTT	CATSGGGGLNTEASF
many	-	TRBJ2-1	TRBV24-1	TGTGCCACCAGTGATTTCGGTATGAGGGGATCCCACAATGAGCAGTTCTTC	CATSDFGMRGSHNEQFF
-	-	TRBJ1-6	TRBV9	TGTGCCAGCAGCGTAGGTCCCAGGGGTTCACCCCTCCACTTT	CASSVGPRGSPLHF
-	-	TRBJ2-7	TRBV5-1	TGCGCCAGCAGCTTGGGGGGTTCTGTGGGCCACGAGCAGTACTTC	CASSLGGSVGHEQYF
many	TRBD1	TRBJ2-7	TRBV12-3/TRBV12-4	TGTGCCAGCACCCGGACAGGAGAGTACGAGCAGTACTTC	CASTRTGEYEQYF
-	TRBD1	TRBJ2-7	TRBV20-1	TGCAGTGCTAGAGATCTCGGGACAGGGTACGAGCAGTACTTC	CSARDLGTGYEQYF
-	-	TRBJ1-5	TRBV20-1	TGCAGTGCTAGAGGTCCCTGGTCGGGGCGAGGCCAGCCCCAGCATTTT	CSARGPWSGRGQPQHF
few	-	TRBJ2-3	TRBV29-1	TGCAGCGTTACAACGGACCGGAATGAGCAGTATTTT	CSVTTDRNEQYF
-	TRBD2	TRBJ2-7	TRBV7-6	TGTGCCAGCAGCTCCGGACTAGCGCCCTACGAGCAGTACTTC	CASSSGLAPYEQYF
-	-	TRBJ2-7	TRBV10-1	TGCGCCAGCAGCCCAGCAACCCTACACGAGCAGTACTTC	CASSPATLHEQYF
-	TRBD2	TRBJ2-1	TRBV6-2/TRBV6-3	TGTGCCAGCAGACTAGCGGGGGGGCGCCCGGATGAGCAGTTCTTC	CASRLAGGRPDEQFF
-	TRBD1	TRBJ2-2	TRBV29-1	TGCAGCGTTACCGGGACAGTAAACACCGGGGAGCTGTTTTTT	CSVTGTVNTGELFF
many	-	TRBJ2-2	TRBV20-1	TGCAGTGCTAGAGTAGCAGGGATGAACACCGGGGAGCTGTTTTTT	CSARVAGMNTGELFF
few	-	TRBJ2-5	TRBV24-1	TGTGCCACCAGTGACCACGGCGTGGGGAGGAAAGAGACCCAGTACTTC	CATSDHGVGRKETQYF
few	-	TRBJ1-2	TRBV11-3	TGTGCCAGCAGCTTAGGGGGCAACTATGGCTACACCTTC	CASSLGGNYGYTF
-	-	TRBJ2-7	TRBV2	TGTGCCAGCAGCCCTGTGGCCGCCGAGCAGTACTTC	CASSPVAAEQYF
-	-	TRBJ1-6	TRBV7-9	TGTGCCACAACCGGGCCCGAAAATAATTCACCCCTCCACTTT	CATTGPENNSPLHF
-	-	TRBJ1-5	TRBV30	TGTGCCTGGAGTAGACGTGCTCAGGGTAGCCCTGGCAATCAGCCCCAGCATTTT	CAWSRRAQGSPGNQPQHF
many	-	TRBJ2-7	TRBV29-1	TGCAGCGTTGCGCAGGGACTCATAAACCGATACGAGCAGTACTTC	CSVAQGLINRYEQYF
-	TRBD1	TRBJ1-1	TRBV6-1	TGTGCCAGCAACCCCCGGGACAGTGAAGCTTTCTTT	CASNPRDSEAFF
-	TRBD2	TRBJ2-3	TRBV28	TGTGCCAGCAGCGGTACTAGCGGGAGATCCACAGATACGCAGTATTTT	CASSGTSGRSTDTQYF
many	-	TRBJ2-5	TRBV7-3	TGTGCCAGCAGCCCAGAGGGGGAGACCCAGTACTTC	CASSPEGETQYF
many	-	TRBJ1-1	TRBV6-5	TGTGCCAGCAGTTCAGGGTCGCGGAAAGCTTTCTTT	CASSSGSRKAFF
-	TRBD1	TRBJ2-3	TRBV20-1	TGCAGTGCGGTGACAGGGGCTAGCACAGATACGCAGTATTTT	CSAVTGASTDTQYF